This T cell receptor beta chain was sequenced for a study of OX40 agonist ivuxolimab in advanced cancers. The germline V gene encodes CDR1 WSHSY and CDR2 SAAADI. The CDR3 length is 13 residues. V was pared by 6 bases and J by 7 bases, with 4 bases of the junction left unmatched. Generated by immunoSEQ multiplex PCR, the TCRdb table keeps only in-frame clones and is missing some. The table lists about 13,000 clones, about 81% of them singletons, with 44% in the top ten. This clone was detected only once. Source: CD4+ or CD8+ T cells sorted from blood, taken in a trial of the OX40 agonist ivuxolimab. This chain joins TRBV10-2 and TRBJ1-5; TRBD1 aligns across 9 bases. The clonotype originates from an adult with an advanced solid tumor such as melanoma, head and neck, liver or kidney cancer. As DNA, the CDR3 is TGCGCCAGCAGGGGACAGGGCTCGCAGCCCCAGCATTTT. This gives the protein CASRGQGSQPQHF.